The 8 T cell receptor beta chains in this list originate from one sample, sequenced in a study of CD8 T cells in ankylosing spondylitis. MiXCR, run by TCRdb on the 5' RACE reads, gives a single entry per CDR3 protein. The table records approximately 31,000 distinct CDR3 sequences, approximately 28% of them present only once. The sample taken for sequencing was synovial fluid, either unsorted or a sorted T cell fraction (not recorded which). The receptors stem from a male donor with ankylosing spondylitis.

This chain uses TRBV20-1 with TRBJ1-4; 12 bases are shared with TRBD1. CDR3 length: 15 amino acids. Germline V gene data show CDR1 as DFQATT and CDR2 as SNEGSKA (reference sequence). V lost 3 bases, J lost 7 bases, and 6 bases stayed unmatched. The CDR3 DNA is TGCAGTGCTAGGCTGGGGACAGGGGGCGGTGAAAAACTGTTTTTT. This codes for CSARLGTGGGEKLFF.

As to this clonotype: This may come from a read error, since a much larger clone is one base off. The chain is built from TRBV29-1 and TRBJ1-5; D call uncertain. The CDR3 is made up of 13 amino acids. Germline CDR1 is SQVTM and CDR2 is ANQGSEA. The CDR3 bases are TGCAGCGTTGCGACCGGTAGACGCCAGCCCCAGCAGTTT. It codes for CSVATGRRQPQQF.

This clonotype was seen a few times. This rearrangement joins TRBV10-1 to TRBJ2-3; D perhaps matches TRBD2 (5 bases). Germline V CDR1 and CDR2: WNHNN, SYGVQD (reference sequence). The ends were cut back, 0 bases at V and 8 bases at J, with 15 bases in the middle. This CDR3 spans 15 amino acids. CDR3 amino acids: CASSESLGSSGTQYF. In nucleotides, the CDR3 is TGCGCCAGCAGTGAGTCTCTTGGGTCCAGCGGTACGCAGTATTTT.

This clonotype was counted only a few times. V and J are TRBV20-1 and TRBJ2-4; 14 bases map to TRBD2. Unmatched junction bases numbered 14, after V lost 1 base and J lost 9 bases. Germline CDR1 DFQATT, CDR2 SNEGSKA (reference sequence). The CDR3 sequence is 18 residues long. The CDR3: CSARGLAGGPGLLSIQYF. For the CDR3, the DNA is TGCAGTGCTAGAGGACTAGCGGGAGGGCCCGGACTATTGAGCATTCAGTACTTC.

This clonotype was picked up a small number of times. The chain carries TRBV7-2 and TRBJ1-2; D ambiguous. Germline loops: CDR1 SGHTA, CDR2 FQGNSA. This CDR3 is built from 15 residues. Trimming stripped 4 bases from V and 6 bases from J, with 18 bases between. Here the CDR3 reads CASSSTPPDKNGYTF. The CDR3 coding sequence is TGTGCCAGCAGCTCCACCCCCCCCGACAAGAATGGCTACACCTTC.

This clonotype appeared a few times. The CDR3, as DNA: TGTGCCAGCAGTTTATTTCAGGGTAGCAATCAGCCCCAGCATTTT. This sequence encodes CASSLFQGSNQPQHF. This chain uses TRBV28 with TRBJ1-5, with D possibly matching TRBD1 (5 bases). The V gene's germline CDR1 is MDHEN and CDR2 SYDVKM. V was shortened by 1 base and J by 0 bases, with 7 bases between the two germline ends. This CDR3 contains 15 residues.

The chain combines TRBV7-8 with TRBJ1-1; D is ambiguous. V lost 4 bases and J 4 bases, leaving 19 bases between the germline ends. The CDR3 loop spans 16 amino acids. The germline CDR1 and CDR2 sequences are SGHVS and FQNEAQ. The CDR3 nucleotides read TGTGCCAGCAGCTCTTTAGCACCAGGATGGCGCACTGAAGCTTTCTTT. Its protein product is CASSSLAPGWRTEAFF.

This clonotype was counted only a few times. The V and J genes are TRBV7-2 and TRBJ2-5, with 8 nucleotides matching TRBD1. The junction had 5 bases not matched to a gene; V was cut back by 4 bases and J by 10 bases. CDR1 SGHTA and CDR2 FQGNSA come from the germline V gene. This CDR3 has 12 residues. The DNA for the CDR3 is TGTGCCAGCAGCTATCTACAGGGGGACCAGTACTTC. Encoded protein: CASSYLQGDQYF.